This TCR beta chain is from a study of graft-versus-host responses after intestinal transplantation. In the study overall: Isolated intestinal, liver-intestinal, or multivisceral transplants had been given to the recipients. The recipients all started with anti-thymocyte globulin induction and then took tacrolimus and steroids for around three years. Study-wide findings and caveats: The recipient marrow held GvH clones, and some of them showed up first in ileum or blood.

From the graft tissue, intraepithelial and lamina propria lymphocytes were released through processing. On this clone: Its antigen remains unidentified.

Repertoires were generated with immunoSEQ multiplex PCR, while TCRdb's copy carries only in-frame clones and drops some. The sample lists 4,000 to 5,000 clones, around 83% seen once, with around 7.8% in the top ten. V was clipped by 3 bases and J by 2 bases, with 14 bases between them. There are 16 residues in the CDR3. The germline CDR1 and CDR2 sequences are LNHNV and YYDKDF (reference sequence). The sequence came from a human patient who received an intestinal transplant, so some T cells may come from the graft donor. The specimen comprised ileum tissue, sampled about 130 days after intestinal transplantation. This sequence joins TRBV15 and TRBJ1-5, with D possibly matching TRBD1 (5 bases). CDR3 sequence (DNA): TGTGCCACCAGCAGCGACAGCTCGGGGGGCAATCAGCCCCAGCATTTT. It yields the protein CATSSDSSGGNQPQHF.